The next 28 T cell receptor beta chains were all read from a single sample in a study of T cell changes during pregnancy in multiple sclerosis. Method: immunoSEQ multiplex PCR; TCRdb's copy keeps in-frame clones and lacks some. The sample consists of approximately 100,000 clones, 91% of them appearing once. This specimen was peripheral blood, taken after pregnancy. Source of these receptors: a female donor with multiple sclerosis, enrolled in a pregnancy study.

CDR3 nucleotides: TGTGCCAGCAGTTCGTTGCCGGGACAGGGTGCAGACGAGCAGTACTTC. Protein: CASSSLPGQGADEQYF. The rearrangement joins TRBV27 to TRBJ2-7; 9 bases are a match to TRBD1. Germline V lookup: CDR1 MNHEY, CDR2 SMNVEV (reference sequence). After removal of 4 bases from V and 5 bases from J, the junction contained 12 bases not matched to a gene. CDR3 length: 16 amino acids.

The V and J genes are TRBV6-1 and TRBJ1-5; 7 bases align to TRBD1. Per the germline V gene, CDR1 is MNHNS and CDR2 is SASEGT. The CDR3 loop spans 14 amino acids. V shed 2 bases, J shed 5 bases, and the junction held 3 bases outside the gene matches. The CDR3 bases are TGTGCCAGCAGTGAACCCAGGGGGGATCAGCCCCAGCATTTT. Its protein product is CASSEPRGDQPQHF.

The chain has TRBV19 and TRBJ2-7; the match to TRBD1 covers 8 bases. With V trimmed by 5 bases and J by 2 bases, 2 bases remained unmatched. The CDR3 runs 13 residues. Germline CDR1 is LNHDA and CDR2 is SQIVND (reference sequence). The DNA of the CDR3 is TGTGCCAGTAGTGTCAGGGGGCCCTACGAGCAGTACTTC. Its protein product is CASSVRGPYEQYF. The whole variable domain, remainder taken from reference TRBV19 and TRBJ2-7, is DGGITQSPKYLFRKEGQNVTLSCEQNLNHDAMYWYRQDPGQGLRLIYYSQIVNDFQKGDIAEGYSVSREKKESFPLTVTSAQKNPTAFYLCASSVRGPYEQYFGPGTRLTVT.

The chain employs TRBV7-9 and TRBJ1-2, with D hard to call. The CDR3 contains 14 residues. The V gene lost 4 bases and the J gene lost 7 bases, with 16 bases spanning the gap. In germline, CDR1 is SEHNR, CDR2 FQNEAQ (reference sequence). The CDR3 loop reads CASSSRVGSLGYTF. DNA for the CDR3: TGTGCCAGCAGCTCCCGGGTTGGATCTCTTGGCTACACCTTC.

The V gene is TRBV5-5, the J gene TRBJ2-2; 12 bases are a match to TRBD2. CDR3 length equals 18 residues. V trimming: 1 base; J trimming: 5 bases; junction bases outside the gene matches: 9. From germline, CDR1 is SGHKS and CDR2 YYEKEE (reference sequence). CDR3 sequence: CASSLRASGGALTGELFF. CDR3 nucleotide sequence: TGTGCCAGCAGCTTGCGGGCTAGCGGGGGGGCCCTTACCGGGGAGCTGTTTTTT.

This clone appeared once. The CDR3 spells CASSADLGTGKSEQYF. CDR3 in DNA: TGTGCCAGCAGCGCTGACCTTGGGACAGGGAAAAGCGAGCAGTACTTC. This chain joins TRBV7-6 and TRBJ2-7, with 9 bases matching TRBD1. The germline gives CDR1 SGHVS, CDR2 FNYEAQ. V dropped 5 bases and J dropped 6; count of bases not matched to a gene: 14. The length of the CDR3 is 16 residues.

This clone was observed a single time. The chain links TRBV2 to TRBJ2-3; TRBD2 matches 11 bases. V lost 6 bases to trimming and J lost 6 bases; unmatched junction nucleotides: 5. The CDR3 totals 14 residues. Per germline, CDR1 SNHLY and CDR2 FYNNEI. This CDR3 reads CASRIAGGSDTQYF. CDR3 DNA: TGTGCCAGCAGGATAGCGGGGGGGTCGGATACGCAGTATTTT.

This clone was seen more than once but under ten times. The gene calls are TRBV19 and TRBJ1-6, with TRBD1 matching 8 bases. V lost 3 bases to trimming and J lost 8 bases; unmatched junction nucleotides: 6. Germline V lookup: CDR1 LNHDA, CDR2 SQIVND (reference sequence). This CDR3 comprises 15 residues. CDR3: CASSMFLTGDSPLHF. In DNA, the CDR3 is TGTGCCAGTAGTATGTTCTTGACAGGGGATTCACCCCTCCACTTT.

This rearrangement joins TRBV11-2 to TRBJ2-1; tentative D call: TRBD1 (5 bases). Germline CDR1 reads SGHAT; CDR2 reads FQNNGV. This CDR3 is 13 amino acids long. V lost 5 bases and J 6 bases, leaving 11 bases between the germline ends. The CDR3 region has the DNA TGTGCCAGCAGCCCGAAGGGGTCCAATGAGCAGTTCTTC. Translating it yields CASSPKGSNEQFF. The full variable domain, completed using reference TRBV11-2 and TRBJ2-1, is EAGVAQSPRYKIIEKRQSVAFWCNPISGHATLYWYQQILGQGPKLLIQFQNNGVVDDSQLPKDRFSAERLKGVDSTLKIQPAKLEDSAVYLCASSPKGSNEQFFGPGTRLTVL.

This rearrangement joins TRBV19 to TRBJ1-5; D ambiguous. The V gene lost 8 bases and the J gene lost 7 bases, with 12 bases spanning the gap. Germline assignment: CDR1 LNHDA and CDR2 SQIVND (reference sequence). The CDR3 length is 12 residues. The CDR3 DNA is TGTGCCAGTGAGGACGGGAGGCAGCCCCAGCATTTT. This sequence encodes CASEDGRQPQHF. Drawing the rest from reference TRBV19 and TRBJ1-5, the complete variable domain is DGGITQSPKYLFRKEGQNVTLSCEQNLNHDAMYWYRQDPGQGLRLIYYSQIVNDFQKGDIAEGYSVSREKKESFPLTVTSAQKNPTAFYLCASEDGRQPQHFGDGTRLSIL.

J is TRBJ2-1 and V is TRBV9; TRBD1 matches 7 bases. J lost 4 bases, V lost 2 bases, and 6 bases had no gene match. CDR1 SGDLS and CDR2 YYNGEE come from the germline V gene. There are 15 residues in the CDR3. CDR3 sequence: CASSVYRGLYNEQFF. CDR3 DNA sequence: TGTGCCAGCAGCGTCTACAGGGGTCTTTACAATGAGCAGTTCTTC. Combining the CDR3 with reference TRBV9 and TRBJ2-1 gives the whole variable domain DSGVTQTPKHLITATGQRVTLRCSPRSGDLSVYWYQQSLDQGLQFLIQYYNGEERAKGNILERFSAQQFPDLHSELNLSSLELGDSALYFCASSVYRGLYNEQFFGPGTRLTVL.

The chain is built from TRBV10-2 and TRBJ2-5, with D possibly matching TRBD2 (7 bases). The CDR3 has 15 residues. Germline loops: CDR1 WSHSY, CDR2 SAAADI. Trimming removed 2 bases at V and 1 base at J, with 11 bases between. This CDR3 is CASSEAGALQETQYF. Here the CDR3 DNA reads TGCGCCAGCAGTGAGGCGGGGGCCCTCCAAGAGACCCAGTACTTC.

J is TRBJ1-2 and V is TRBV27; D might be TRBD1 (6 bases). Trimming cost V 3 bases and J 2 bases, with 7 bases left between them. This CDR3 contains 13 residues. In germline, CDR1 is MNHEY, CDR2 SMNVEV (reference sequence). In nucleotides, the CDR3 is TGTGCCAGCAGTTTGAGGGGGAACTATGGCTACACCTTC. Its protein is CASSLRGNYGYTF.

The chain links TRBV9 to TRBJ2-4; weak D call: TRBD1 (6 bases). The CDR3 runs 13 residues. Germline loops: CDR1 SGDLS, CDR2 YYNGEE. The germline V and J ends were trimmed by 4 bases and 4 bases, with 9 bases remaining between them. CDR3 loop: CASSPGQKNIQYF. The CDR3 DNA follows: TGTGCCAGCAGCCCCGGACAGAAAAACATTCAGTACTTC.

The chain has TRBV10-3 and TRBJ1-4, with a weak D call TRBD1 (5 bases). V lost 10 bases and J lost 5, with 14 bases in between. In germline, CDR1 is ENHRY, CDR2 SYGVKD. CDR3 size: 13 residues. DNA of the CDR3: TGTGCCACTGGTGGGGGGGGAAATGAAAAACTGTTTTTT. The encoded protein is CATGGGGNEKLFF.

This chain connects TRBV5-4 to TRBJ1-6, with 7 bases lining up with TRBD1. The CDR3 totals 14 residues. Per the germline V gene, CDR1 is SGHNT and CDR2 is YYREEE (reference sequence). V shed 6 bases and J 6 bases; nucleotides not matched to a gene: 6. DNA of the CDR3: TGTGCCAGCAATCGACAGGGAGGTAATTCACCCCTCCACTTT. It yields the protein CASNRQGGNSPLHF.

The V gene is TRBV9, the J gene TRBJ2-7, with 11 bases lining up with TRBD2. V lost 4 bases to trimming and J lost 6 bases; unmatched junction nucleotides: 12. The germline CDR1 and CDR2 sequences are SGDLS and YYNGEE. The CDR3 is made up of 16 amino acids. The CDR3 nucleotides are TGTGCCAGCAGCCTTTCGGTAGCGGGGGGGCCAGGCGAGCAGTACTTC. Its protein product is CASSLSVAGGPGEQYF.

The rearrangement joins TRBV11-1 to TRBJ2-1, with D perhaps matching TRBD1 (6 bases). Trimming left V 3 bases short and J 5 bases short, with 17 bases between. Germline V gene data show CDR1 as SGHAT and CDR2 as FQDESV (reference sequence). The CDR3 totals 16 residues. The CDR3 sequence is CASSFGGWGQNNEQFF. The CDR3 DNA follows: TGTGCCAGCAGCTTTGGGGGCTGGGGGCAAAACAATGAGCAGTTCTTC.

This clone is a singleton in its sample. The CDR3 nucleotides read TGTGCCAGCAGCCTTCTCCCACTAGCGGGGGAAGAGACCCAGTACTTC. It yields the protein CASSLLPLAGEETQYF. The rearrangement joins TRBV27 to TRBJ2-5; 11 bases line up with TRBD2. Germline CDR1 reads MNHEY; CDR2 reads SMNVEV (reference sequence). Trimming at V came to 6 bases and at J to 3 bases, leaving 9 bases not matched to a gene. This CDR3 comprises 16 residues.

The V and J genes are TRBV4-1 and TRBJ1-2, with 9 bases fitting TRBD1. The V segment lost 1 base and the J segment 8 bases; nucleotides outside the gene matches: 17. CDR3 length: 18 residues. CDR1 and CDR2 from the germline V gene are MGHRA and YSYEKL. The CDR3 bases are TGCGCCAGCAGCCAAGGACAACGGGGACAGGGTTCCGCGGGGGGCTACACCTTC. This encodes CASSQGQRGQGSAGGYTF.

This clone was counted only a few times. The rearrangement links TRBV19 to TRBJ2-5; 8 bases match TRBD2. Germline V gene sequence: CDR1 LNHDA, CDR2 SQIVND (reference sequence). The trim removed 3 bases at V and 4 bases at J, leaving 7 bases unmatched. The CDR3 is made up of 15 amino acids. The CDR3 is CASSIRGGGIETQYF. DNA for the CDR3: TGTGCCAGTAGTATTAGGGGCGGGGGGATAGAGACCCAGTACTTC.

This rearrangement joins TRBV6-9 to TRBJ1-2; 7 bases agree with TRBD1. The CDR3 runs 16 residues. Per the germline V gene, CDR1 is MNHGY and CDR2 is SVAAGI. J lost 0 bases, V lost 2 bases, and 6 bases had no gene match. In DNA form, the CDR3 reads TGTGCCAGCAGTTATCCCCGGACAGGTACTAACTATGGCTACACCTTC. Translated, it gives CASSYPRTGTNYGYTF.

The CDR3 nucleotides are TGTGCCAGCAGCTTAGATGGGACTAGCACAGATACGCAGTATTTT. Its protein is CASSLDGTSTDTQYF. V and J are TRBV11-2 and TRBJ2-3; D is perhaps TRBD2 (6 bases). The CDR3 covers 15 residues. Between the trimmed V and J ends, which lost 0 bases and 0 bases, there was a span of 7 bases. Germline V gene lookup returns CDR1 SGHAT and CDR2 FQNNGV.

This sequence joins TRBV9 and TRBJ2-2; TRBD1 aligns across 9 bases. The germline V gene encodes CDR1 SGDLS and CDR2 YYNGEE. V gave up 0 bases and J gave up 7 bases; unmatched junction bases: 4. CDR3 length equals 15 residues. The CDR3 is CASSVDRGLDGELFF. For the CDR3, the DNA is TGTGCCAGCAGCGTAGACAGGGGGCTTGACGGGGAGCTGTTTTTT.

This sequence joins TRBV4-2 and TRBJ2-3; 8 nucleotides line up with TRBD1. The CDR3 loop spans 17 amino acids. The trim removed 0 bases at V and 2 bases at J, leaving 7 bases unmatched. Germline V lookup: CDR1 LGHNA, CDR2 YNFKEQ. CDR3 amino acids: CASSQESTGGYTDTQYF. For the CDR3, the DNA is TGTGCCAGCAGCCAAGAGTCCACAGGGGGTTACACAGATACGCAGTATTTT.

This chain joins TRBV2 and TRBJ1-6; a weak D match, TRBD1 (6 bases). V was trimmed by 3 bases and J by 7 bases, leaving 13 bases between them. This CDR3 spans 15 amino acids. Germline assignment: CDR1 SNHLY and CDR2 FYNNEI. The CDR3 protein is CASSEGAVQNSPLHF. The CDR3 region has the DNA TGTGCCAGCAGTGAGGGGGCAGTACAAAATTCACCCCTCCACTTT.

The J gene is TRBJ1-4, the V gene TRBV6-4; possible D gene TRBD1, 6 bases. The CDR3 length is 17 residues. Trimming took off 3 bases at V and 2 bases at J, with 16 bases between the two ends. The germline gives CDR1 MRHNA, CDR2 SNTAGT. This chain's CDR3 is CASSDPTLGGTNEKLFF. Written as DNA, the CDR3 is TGTGCCAGCAGTGATCCCACTTTAGGGGGTACTAATGAAAAACTGTTTTTT.

The chain links TRBV7-9 to TRBJ2-1; 11 bases match TRBD2. The CDR3 sequence is 18 residues long. The V gene end was trimmed by 4 bases and the J gene end by 4 bases; junction bases not matched to a gene: 12. Germline V gene sequence: CDR1 SEHNR, CDR2 FQNEAQ (reference sequence). The CDR3: CASSSQSSGGPLYNEQFF. The CDR3 DNA reads as TGTGCCAGCAGCTCTCAATCTAGCGGGGGGCCGCTATACAATGAGCAGTTCTTC.